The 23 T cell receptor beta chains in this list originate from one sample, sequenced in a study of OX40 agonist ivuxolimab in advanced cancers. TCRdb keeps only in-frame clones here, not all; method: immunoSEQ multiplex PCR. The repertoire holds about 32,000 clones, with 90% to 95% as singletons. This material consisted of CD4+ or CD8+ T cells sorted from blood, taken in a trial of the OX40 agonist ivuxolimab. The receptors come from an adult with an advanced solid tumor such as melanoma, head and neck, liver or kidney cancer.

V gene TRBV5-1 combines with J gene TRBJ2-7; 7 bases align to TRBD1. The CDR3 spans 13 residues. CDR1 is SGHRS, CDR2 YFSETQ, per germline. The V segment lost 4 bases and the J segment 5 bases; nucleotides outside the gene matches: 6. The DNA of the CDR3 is TGCGCCAGCAGCCCCGGGACAGAAGACGAGCAGTACGTC. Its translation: CASSPGTEDEQYV.

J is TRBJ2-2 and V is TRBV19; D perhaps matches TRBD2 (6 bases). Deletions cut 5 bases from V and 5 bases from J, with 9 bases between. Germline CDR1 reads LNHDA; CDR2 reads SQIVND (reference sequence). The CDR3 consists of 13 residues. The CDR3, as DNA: TGTGCCAGTAGTGAAGGAGGGACCGGGGAGCTGTTTTTT. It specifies CASSEGGTGELFF.

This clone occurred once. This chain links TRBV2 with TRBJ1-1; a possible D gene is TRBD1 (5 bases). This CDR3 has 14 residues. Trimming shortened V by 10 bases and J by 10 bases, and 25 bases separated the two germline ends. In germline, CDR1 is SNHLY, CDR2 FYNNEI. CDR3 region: CATSPPRAADPAFF. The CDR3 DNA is TGTGCCACCTCACCCCCCAGGGCGGCGGACCCAGCTTTCTTT.

The CDR3 coding sequence is TGTGCCAGCAGCTTAGCGATGACAGGACCTTTGGGCTATGGCTACACCTTC. Encoded protein: CASSLAMTGPLGYGYTF. The chain combines TRBV7-9 with TRBJ1-2; D might be TRBD1 (6 bases). Trimming shortened V by 0 bases and J by 4 bases, and 18 bases separated the two germline ends. CDR3 length: 17 amino acids. Germline loops: CDR1 SEHNR, CDR2 FQNEAQ (reference sequence).

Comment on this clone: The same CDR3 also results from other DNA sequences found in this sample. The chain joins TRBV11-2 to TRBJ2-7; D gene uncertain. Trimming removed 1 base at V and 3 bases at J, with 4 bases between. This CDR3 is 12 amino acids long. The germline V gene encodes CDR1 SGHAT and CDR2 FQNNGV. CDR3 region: CASSLGVYEQYV. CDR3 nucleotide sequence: TGTGCCAGCAGCTTAGGCGTCTACGAGCAGTACGTC.

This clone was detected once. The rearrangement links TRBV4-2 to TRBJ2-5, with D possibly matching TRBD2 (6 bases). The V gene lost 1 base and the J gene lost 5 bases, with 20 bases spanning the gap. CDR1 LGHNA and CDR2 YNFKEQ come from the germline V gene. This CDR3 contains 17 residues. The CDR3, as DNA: TGTGCCAGCAGCCAAGGGGTCCCCGGATCGGGGGTGGAGACCCAGTACTTC. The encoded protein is CASSQGVPGSGVETQYF.

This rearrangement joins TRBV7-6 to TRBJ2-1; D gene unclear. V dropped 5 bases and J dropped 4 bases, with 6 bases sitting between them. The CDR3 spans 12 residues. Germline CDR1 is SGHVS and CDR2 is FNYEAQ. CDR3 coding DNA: TGTGCCAGCAGCATCACGTACAATGAGCAGTTCTTC. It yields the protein CASSITYNEQFF.

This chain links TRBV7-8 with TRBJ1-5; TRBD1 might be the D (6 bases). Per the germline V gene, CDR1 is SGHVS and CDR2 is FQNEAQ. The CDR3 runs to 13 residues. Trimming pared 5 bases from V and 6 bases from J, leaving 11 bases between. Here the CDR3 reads CASSQGYSQPQHF. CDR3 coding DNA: TGTGCCAGCAGCCAGGGGTATAGTCAGCCCCAGCATTTT. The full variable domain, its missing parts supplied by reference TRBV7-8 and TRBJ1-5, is GAGVSQSPRYKVAKRGQDVALRCDPISGHVSLFWYQQALGQGPEFLTYFQNEAQLDKSGLPSDRFFAERPEGSVSTLKIQRTQQEDSAVYLCASSQGYSQPQHFGDGTRLSIL.

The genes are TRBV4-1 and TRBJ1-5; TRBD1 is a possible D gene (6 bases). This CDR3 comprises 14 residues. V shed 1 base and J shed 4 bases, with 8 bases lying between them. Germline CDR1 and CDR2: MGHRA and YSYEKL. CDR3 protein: CASSQVGGNQPQHF. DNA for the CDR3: TGCGCCAGCAGCCAAGTAGGGGGGAATCAGCCCCAGCATTTT.

CDR3 nucleotides: TGTGCCAGCAGTTTTGTCAGGGTGGGCGCTGAAGCTTTCTTT. Amino acid sequence: CASSFVRVGAEAFF. The J gene is TRBJ1-1, the V gene TRBV28; TRBD1 is a possible D gene (5 bases). Germline assignment: CDR1 MDHEN and CDR2 SYDVKM. V dropped 3 bases and J dropped 6 bases, with 14 bases sitting between them. There are 14 residues in the CDR3.

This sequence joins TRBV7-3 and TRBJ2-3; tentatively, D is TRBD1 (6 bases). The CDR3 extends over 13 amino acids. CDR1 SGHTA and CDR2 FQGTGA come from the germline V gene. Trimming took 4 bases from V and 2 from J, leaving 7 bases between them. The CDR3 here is CASSWTATDTQYF. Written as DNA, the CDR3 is TGTGCCAGCAGCTGGACAGCCACAGATACGCAGTATTTT.

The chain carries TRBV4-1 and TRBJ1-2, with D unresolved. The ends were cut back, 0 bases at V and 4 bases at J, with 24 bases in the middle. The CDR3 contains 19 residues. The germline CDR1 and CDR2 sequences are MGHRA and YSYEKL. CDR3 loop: CASSQDLEAPRRDGYGYTF. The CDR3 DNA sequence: TGCGCCAGCAGCCAAGATCTCGAGGCCCCCAGGAGAGACGGCTATGGCTACACCTTC.

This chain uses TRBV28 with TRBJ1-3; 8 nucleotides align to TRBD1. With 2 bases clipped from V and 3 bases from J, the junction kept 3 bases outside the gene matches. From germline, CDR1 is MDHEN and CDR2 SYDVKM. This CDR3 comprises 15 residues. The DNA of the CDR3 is TGTGCCAGCAGTTTAGGACAGGGAGTTGGAAACACCATATATTTT. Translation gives CASSLGQGVGNTIYF.

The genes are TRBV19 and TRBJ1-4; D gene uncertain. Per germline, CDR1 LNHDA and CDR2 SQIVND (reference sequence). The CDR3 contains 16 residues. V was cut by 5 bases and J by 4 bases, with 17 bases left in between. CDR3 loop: CASSLGRQLLNEKLFF. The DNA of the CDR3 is TGTGCCAGTAGTCTCGGAAGGCAGCTTCTTAATGAAAAACTGTTTTTT.

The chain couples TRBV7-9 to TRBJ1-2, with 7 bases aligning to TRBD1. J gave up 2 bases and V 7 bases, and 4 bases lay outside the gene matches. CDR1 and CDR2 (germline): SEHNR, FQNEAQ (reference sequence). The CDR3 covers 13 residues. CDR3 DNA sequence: TGTGCCAGCATCCTGGGACAGAACTATGGCTACACCTTC. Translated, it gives CASILGQNYGYTF. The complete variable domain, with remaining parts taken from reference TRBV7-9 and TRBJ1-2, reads DTGVSQNPRHKITKRGQNVTFRCDPISEHNRLYWYRQTLGQGPEFLTYFQNEAQLEKSRLLSDRFSAERPKGSFSTLEIQRTEQGDSAMYLCASILGQNYGYTFGSGTRLTVV.

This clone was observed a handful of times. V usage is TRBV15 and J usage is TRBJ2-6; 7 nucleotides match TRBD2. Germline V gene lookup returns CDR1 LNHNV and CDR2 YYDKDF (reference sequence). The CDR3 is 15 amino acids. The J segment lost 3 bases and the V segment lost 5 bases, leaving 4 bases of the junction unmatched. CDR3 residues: CATSPRGDGANVLTF. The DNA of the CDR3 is TGTGCCACCAGCCCCCGGGGGGATGGGGCCAACGTCCTGACTTTC.

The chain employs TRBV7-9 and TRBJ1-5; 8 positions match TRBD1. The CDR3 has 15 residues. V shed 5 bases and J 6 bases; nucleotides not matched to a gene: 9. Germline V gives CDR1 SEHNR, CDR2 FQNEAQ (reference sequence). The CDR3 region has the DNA TGTGCCAGCAGCCAGGACAGGGCAGGAAGTCAGCCCCAGCATTTT. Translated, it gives CASSQDRAGSQPQHF.

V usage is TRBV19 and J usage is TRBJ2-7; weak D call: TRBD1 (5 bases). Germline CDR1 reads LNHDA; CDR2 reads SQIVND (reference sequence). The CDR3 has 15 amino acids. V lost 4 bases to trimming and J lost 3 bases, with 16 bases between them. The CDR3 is CASSTTTAGYYEQYF. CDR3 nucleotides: TGTGCCAGTAGTACCACGACAGCAGGCTACTACGAGCAGTACTTC.

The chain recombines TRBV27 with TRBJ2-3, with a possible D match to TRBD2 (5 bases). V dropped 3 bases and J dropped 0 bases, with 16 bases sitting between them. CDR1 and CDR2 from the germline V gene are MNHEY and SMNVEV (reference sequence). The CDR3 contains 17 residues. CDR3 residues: CASSFILIRGSTDTQYF. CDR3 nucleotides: TGTGCCAGCAGTTTCATTTTAATTCGGGGTAGCACAGATACGCAGTATTTT.

This chain's CDR3 is CASMGGSMETQYF. The CDR3 DNA is TGTGCCAGCATGGGGGGGAGTATGGAGACCCAGTACTTC. The chain is built from TRBV7-9 and TRBJ2-5, with 7 bases fitting TRBD2. This CDR3 comprises 13 residues. J gave up 5 bases and V 7 bases, and 7 bases lay outside the gene matches. Germline lookup yields CDR1 SEHNR and CDR2 FQNEAQ (reference sequence).

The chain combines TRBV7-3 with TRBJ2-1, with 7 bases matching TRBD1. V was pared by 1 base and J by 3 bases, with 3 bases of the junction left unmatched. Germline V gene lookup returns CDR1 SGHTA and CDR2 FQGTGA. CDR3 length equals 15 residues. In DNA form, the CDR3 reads TGTGCCAGCAGCTTAATAGGACAGGACTACAATGAGCAGTTCTTC. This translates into CASSLIGQDYNEQFF.

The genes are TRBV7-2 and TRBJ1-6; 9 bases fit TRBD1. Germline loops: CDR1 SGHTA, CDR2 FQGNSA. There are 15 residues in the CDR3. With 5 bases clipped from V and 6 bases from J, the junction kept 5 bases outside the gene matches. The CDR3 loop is CASSLWTGVNSPLHF. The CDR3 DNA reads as TGTGCCAGCAGCCTCTGGACAGGGGTTAATTCACCCCTCCACTTT.

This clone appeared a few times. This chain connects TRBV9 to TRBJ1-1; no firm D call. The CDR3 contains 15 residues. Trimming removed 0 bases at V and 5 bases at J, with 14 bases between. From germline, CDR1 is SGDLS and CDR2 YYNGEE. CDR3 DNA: TGTGCCAGCAGCGTAGGATGGAGGAGGGATACTGAAGCTTTCTTT. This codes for CASSVGWRRDTEAFF.